The 23 T cell receptor beta chains in this list originate from one sample, sequenced in a study of CD8+ T cells in alopecia areata. Indicated treatment: oral pan-JAK inhibitor, 5-10 mg twice daily. Sequencing relied on a cDNA template that was reverse transcribed from extracted RNA. Profiled with immunoSEQ multiplex PCR; TCRdb holds only in-frame clones, not every one. The table lists a few hundred thousand clones, around 57% of them singletons. The source was CD4+ T cells sorted from blood, collected at week 4, from a patient treated with tofacitinib. Receptors originate from a human donor with alopecia areata.

The J gene is TRBJ1-6, the V gene TRBV7-3; D uncertain. This CDR3 has 14 amino acids. Germline V gene data show CDR1 as SGHTA and CDR2 as FQGTGA. The germline V and J ends were trimmed by 5 bases and 9 bases, with 14 bases remaining between them. Here the CDR3 DNA reads TGTGCCAGCAGCCTAGGGATATCGGGTTCACCCCTCCACTTT. This gives the protein CASSLGISGSPLHF.

The chain links TRBV5-1 to TRBJ2-1; D perhaps matches TRBD1 (5 bases). V was clipped by 0 bases and J by 2 bases, with 6 bases between them. Germline-derived CDR1 and CDR2 are SGHRS and YFSETQ. The CDR3 consists of 14 residues. This chain's CDR3 is CASSLEGTYNEQFF. The DNA of the CDR3 is TGCGCCAGCAGCTTGGAGGGGACCTACAATGAGCAGTTCTTC.

The chain carries TRBV5-5 and TRBJ2-3; a possible D gene is TRBD2 (5 bases). Looked up from germline, CDR1 is SGHKS and CDR2 is YYEKEE (reference sequence). V was shortened by 2 bases and J by 5 bases, with 21 bases between the two germline ends. The CDR3 consists of 17 residues. CDR3: CASSFKPDSGVRDTQYF. The CDR3 region has the DNA TGTGCCAGCAGCTTCAAACCCGACTCCGGGGTTAGAGATACGCAGTATTTT.

The rearrangement links TRBV7-3 to TRBJ2-4, with D possibly TRBD1 on 6 matching bases. In germline, CDR1 is SGHTA, CDR2 FQGTGA. This CDR3 region has 14 residues. V was pared by 5 bases and J by 1 base, with 9 bases between. For the CDR3, the DNA is TGTGCCAGCAGCCCCACAGGGGCCAAAAACATTCAGTACTTC. As protein: CASSPTGAKNIQYF.

V gene TRBV30 combines with J gene TRBJ2-3; the D is unclear. Germline V gene data show CDR1 as GTSNPN and CDR2 as SVGIG (reference sequence). Trimming cost V 0 bases and J 4 bases, with 8 bases left between them. This CDR3 contains 13 residues. The CDR3 region has the DNA TGTGCCTGGAGTGTCGTAGGGCCAGATACGCAGTATTTT. Its translation is CAWSVVGPDTQYF.

The chain recombines TRBV4-3 with TRBJ1-6; no definite D call. Trimming took off 1 base at V and 8 bases at J, with 9 bases between the two ends. Per the germline V gene, CDR1 is LGHNA and CDR2 is YSLEER. The CDR3 extends over 14 amino acids. CDR3: CASSQGPSDSPLHF. CDR3 in DNA: TGCGCCAGCAGCCAAGGCCCAAGCGATTCACCCCTCCACTTT.

The chain employs TRBV4-3 and TRBJ1-1; TRBD1 matches 9 bases. The CDR3 is 15 amino acids. Losses at the gene ends were 0 bases for V and 3 bases for J; bases not matched to a gene: 2. Germline V gives CDR1 LGHNA, CDR2 YSLEER. The CDR3 sequence is CASSQDGQGYTEAFF. The CDR3 nucleotides read TGCGCCAGCAGCCAAGATGGACAGGGGTACACTGAAGCTTTCTTT.

This clone showed up just a few times. In DNA, the CDR3 is TGTGCCAGCAGCTTGAATTTGGAGGTCTACGAGCAGTACTTC. Protein: CASSLNLEVYEQYF. This chain connects TRBV5-4 to TRBJ2-7; the D gene is possibly TRBD2 (5 bases). From germline, CDR1 is SGHNT and CDR2 YYREEE (reference sequence). V was cut by 1 base and J by 3 bases, with 11 bases left in between. The CDR3 is 14 amino acids.

The rearrangement links TRBV5-6 to TRBJ1-2; D may be TRBD1 (6 bases). The CDR3 has 13 residues. The germline gives CDR1 SGHDT, CDR2 YYEEEE. V lost 5 bases to trimming and J lost 5 bases, with 13 bases between them. The CDR3 region is CASRVIGGYGYTF. As DNA, the CDR3 is TGTGCCAGCAGGGTGATAGGGGGATATGGCTACACCTTC.

The rearrangement uses TRBV9 and TRBJ1-4, with a weak D call TRBD1 (5 bases). This CDR3 has 15 amino acids. With 3 bases removed from V and 6 bases from J, the gap between germline ends came to 15 bases. The germline V gene has CDR1 SGDLS and CDR2 YYNGEE. The CDR3 spells CASSAFSGRDEKLFF. CDR3 nucleotides: TGTGCCAGCAGCGCCTTCTCAGGGAGGGATGAAAAACTGTTTTTT.

V and J are TRBV19 and TRBJ1-5; 8 bases line up with TRBD1. The CDR3 has 17 amino acids. V was pared by 3 bases and J by 6 bases, with 13 bases of the junction left unmatched. The germline V gene has CDR1 LNHDA and CDR2 SQIVND (reference sequence). The CDR3: CASSMLRTGRSGQPQHF. The CDR3 nucleotides read TGTGCCAGTAGTATGCTGAGGACAGGGCGGTCGGGTCAGCCCCAGCATTTT.

The chain combines TRBV30 with TRBJ1-3, with TRBD1 matching over 9 bases. CDR1 GTSNPN and CDR2 SVGIG come from the germline V gene (reference sequence). Trimming removed 2 bases from V and 2 bases from J; junction bases left unmatched: 13. The CDR3 contains 18 residues. Here the CDR3 reads CAWSLTISRTGAGNTIYF. DNA of the CDR3: TGTGCCTGGAGTCTTACAATCTCTAGGACAGGGGCTGGAAACACCATATATTTT.

There are a few counts of this clone. This chain joins TRBV7-2 and TRBJ1-2; 7 positions agree with TRBD1. The CDR3 spans 14 residues. Germline values: CDR1 SGHTA, CDR2 FQGNSA. V shed 5 bases, J shed 2 bases, and the junction held 5 bases outside the gene matches. Here the CDR3 DNA reads TGTGCCAGCAGCCCCAGGGGGAGGAACTATGGCTACACCTTC. Protein: CASSPRGRNYGYTF.

The rearrangement joins TRBV19 to TRBJ2-7; D tentatively fits TRBD1 or TRBD2 (6 bases each). Trimming removed 5 bases from V and 2 bases from J, with 19 bases in between. CDR1 LNHDA and CDR2 SQIVND come from the germline V gene (reference sequence). The length of the CDR3 is 16 residues. The CDR3 coding sequence is TGTGCCAGTAGTCTCCGGCGGGGCCAGGGGACCTACGAGCAGTACTTC. This encodes CASSLRRGQGTYEQYF.

Ten or more counts support this clone. Sequence at one end of the junction differs from germline and may be a read error. Here the CDR3 DNA reads TGTGCCAGCAGGCCGTACTATGATTCACCCCTCCACTTT. Translated, it gives CASRPYYDSPLHF. The V and J genes are TRBV6-6 and TRBJ1-6; D uncertain. The CDR3 contains 13 residues. Germline V gives CDR1 MNHNY, CDR2 SVGAGI (reference sequence).

The chain recombines TRBV2 with TRBJ1-2; 8 nucleotides align to TRBD1. The germline CDR1 and CDR2 sequences are SNHLY and FYNNEI. The CDR3 has 14 residues. After removal of 6 bases from V and 4 bases from J, the junction contained 7 bases not matched to a gene. The CDR3 DNA follows: TGTGCCAGCAGCACAGGGGGAATAGGCTATGGCTACACCTTC. Protein sequence: CASSTGGIGYGYTF.

This rearrangement joins TRBV27 to TRBJ1-1, with D maybe TRBD1 (6 bases). Germline loops: CDR1 MNHEY, CDR2 SMNVEV (reference sequence). This CDR3 has 13 residues. Between the trimmed V and J ends, which lost 2 bases and 5 bases, there was a span of 9 bases. CDR3 in amino acids: CASSLEGGTEAFF. As DNA, the CDR3 is TGTGCCAGCAGTTTAGAGGGGGGGACTGAAGCTTTCTTT.

This chain connects TRBV30 to TRBJ1-4, with D tentatively TRBD1 (5 bases). The CDR3 is made up of 14 amino acids. Trimming stripped 8 bases from V and 2 bases from J, with 15 bases between. Germline assignment: CDR1 GTSNPN and CDR2 SVGIG (reference sequence). CDR3 nucleotides: TGTGCCCACAGGAGGCGGGCGACTAATGAAAAACTGTTTTTT. Protein: CAHRRRATNEKLFF. Full variable domain (missing parts from reference TRBV30 and TRBJ1-4): SQTIHQWPATLVQPVGSPLSLECTVEGTSNPNLYWYRQAAGRGLQLLFYSVGIGQISSEVPQNLSASRPQDRQFILSSKKLLLSDSGFYLCAHRRRATNEKLFFGSGTQLSVL.

The chain carries TRBV20-1 and TRBJ2-1, with D tentatively TRBD2 (6 bases). The germline V gene has CDR1 DFQATT and CDR2 SNEGSKA (reference sequence). This CDR3 has 11 amino acids. V dropped 1 base and J dropped 8 bases, with 6 bases sitting between them. CDR3 sequence reads: CSARGDYEQFF. The CDR3 nucleotides read TGCAGTGCTAGAGGGGACTATGAGCAGTTCTTC.

This CDR3 is CASSMLGPNTEAFF. CDR3 nucleotides: TGTGCCAGTAGTATGTTGGGCCCGAACACTGAAGCTTTCTTT. The chain combines TRBV19 with TRBJ1-1, with D unresolved. Germline loops: CDR1 LNHDA, CDR2 SQIVND (reference sequence). CDR3 length: 14 amino acids. V was clipped by 3 bases and J by 1 base, with 9 bases between them.

This chain joins TRBV2 and TRBJ1-2; no firm D call. The germline V gene encodes CDR1 SNHLY and CDR2 FYNNEI. Deletions cut 4 bases from V and 2 bases from J, with 8 bases between. This CDR3 region has 13 residues. DNA of the CDR3: TGTGCCAGCAGTGCCACAGAGAACTATGGCTACACCTTC. Translated, it gives CASSATENYGYTF.

The chain recombines TRBV5-1 with TRBJ2-7, with D uncertain. CDR3 length: 17 amino acids. Germline-derived CDR1 and CDR2 are SGHRS and YFSETQ. V was shortened by 0 bases and J by 2 bases, with 18 bases between the two germline ends. CDR3 amino acids: CASSLDSAGSSTYEQYF. DNA of the CDR3: TGCGCCAGCAGCTTGGATTCGGCAGGATCAAGCACCTACGAGCAGTACTTC. Full variable domain (outside the CDR3, taken from reference TRBV5-1 and TRBJ2-7): KAGVTQTPRYLIKTRGQQVTLSCSPISGHRSVSWYQQTPGQGLQFLFEYFSETQRNKGNFPGRFSGRQFSNSRSEMNVSTLELGDSALYLCASSLDSAGSSTYEQYFGPGTRLTVT.

The chain joins TRBV2 to TRBJ1-5; TRBD1 might be the D (5 bases). The ends were cut back, 4 bases at V and 11 bases at J, with 15 bases in the middle. The CDR3 is 13 amino acids. Germline V gene sequence: CDR1 SNHLY, CDR2 FYNNEI. CDR3 in DNA: TGTGCCAGCAGTGTCTACGTACAGGCAGCCCAGCATTTT. Translating it yields CASSVYVQAAQHF.